The 25 T cell receptor beta chains presented below share a single source sample, sequenced in a study of blood T cell repertoires in COVID-19. The table came from immunoSEQ multiplex PCR; TCRdb's copy has only in-frame clones and leaves some out. Here the sample spans approximately 150,000 clones, 84% being singletons. What was sequenced was peripheral blood. These receptors came from a man aged 55 to 70 with active or convalescent COVID-19.

The chain links TRBV4-1 to TRBJ1-2; 12 positions match TRBD1. The CDR3 totals 15 residues. CDR1 is MGHRA and CDR2 is YSYEKL in the germline V gene. Trimming removed 4 bases from V and 7 bases from J; junction bases left unmatched: 7. The CDR3 region is CASSPRGQGASGYTF. CDR3 coding DNA: TGCGCCAGCAGCCCGCGGGGACAGGGGGCAAGTGGCTACACCTTC.

V usage is TRBV27 and J usage is TRBJ2-1; 16 bases match TRBD2. The trim removed 7 bases at V and 2 bases at J, leaving 8 bases unmatched. CDR1 and CDR2 from the germline V gene are MNHEY and SMNVEV (reference sequence). The CDR3 covers 18 residues. The CDR3 DNA reads as TGTGCCAGCATCCGGGGAGGGACTAGCGGGGGGGCCTACAATGAGCAGTTCTTC. Translation gives CASIRGGTSGGAYNEQFF.

The chain recombines TRBV29-1 with TRBJ2-5; 11 bases map to TRBD2. CDR1 and CDR2 (germline): SQVTM, ANQGSEA. CDR3 length equals 15 residues. J was trimmed by 7 bases and V by 7 bases; bases with no gene match: 14. Here the CDR3 reads CSEKRLAGGLLTQYF. CDR3 bases: TGCAGCGAAAAACGATTAGCGGGGGGGCTTTTGACCCAGTACTTC.

CDR3 sequence (DNA): TGTGCCTGGAGTGTAGACAGTTCTTCACCCCTCCACTTT. Translating gives CAWSVDSSSPLHF. The chain carries TRBV30 and TRBJ1-6; the D gene is possibly TRBD1 (5 bases). The CDR3 has 13 residues. The germline V gene has CDR1 GTSNPN and CDR2 SVGIG (reference sequence). Trimming took 0 bases from V and 9 from J, leaving 9 bases between them.

The chain has TRBV7-2 and TRBJ2-2, with unresolved D. Germline lookup yields CDR1 SGHTA and CDR2 FQGNSA. V shed 4 bases and J shed 10 bases, with 13 bases lying between them. The CDR3 consists of 13 residues. Written as DNA, the CDR3 is TGTGCCAGCAGCTCCAACTATGCTTCGGAGCTGTTTTTT. It encodes CASSSNYASELFF. The full variable domain, its missing parts supplied by reference TRBV7-2 and TRBJ2-2, is GAGVSQSPSNKVTEKGKDVELRCDPISGHTALYWYRQSLGQGLEFLIYFQGNSAPDKSGLPSDRFSAERTGGSVSTLTIQRTQQEDSAVYLCASSSNYASELFFGEGSRLTVL.

V and J are TRBV7-2 and TRBJ1-6; possible D gene TRBD1, 6 bases. CDR1 is SGHTA and CDR2 is FQGNSA in the germline V gene. This CDR3 contains 14 residues. Trimming shortened V by 4 bases and J by 10 bases, and 14 bases separated the two germline ends. The CDR3 nucleotides are TGTGCCAGCAGCTCGACACAGGGTTTGTCACCCCTCCACTTT. It yields the protein CASSSTQGLSPLHF.

J is TRBJ2-2 and V is TRBV7-7, with a tentative D call TRBD1 (5 bases). V lost 7 bases and J 1 base, leaving 7 bases between the germline ends. Germline CDR1 is SSHAT and CDR2 is FNYEAQ (reference sequence). The CDR3 totals 13 residues. The CDR3 loop reads CASTTGNTGELFF. The CDR3 DNA reads TGTGCCAGCACCACAGGGAACACCGGGGAGCTGTTTTTT.

The rearrangement uses TRBV7-2 and TRBJ2-7; TRBD2 matches at 15 bases. J gave up 0 bases and V 1 base, and 4 bases lay outside the gene matches. Germline CDR1 is SGHTA and CDR2 is FQGNSA. This CDR3 has 18 residues. This CDR3 reads CASSLEGTSGGSSYEQYF. CDR3 nucleotides: TGTGCCAGCAGCTTAGAGGGGACTAGCGGGGGGAGCTCCTACGAGCAGTACTTC.

The rearrangement joins TRBV5-4 to TRBJ2-3; D possibly corresponds to TRBD2 (7 bases). The germline gives CDR1 SGHNT, CDR2 YYREEE (reference sequence). The V gene lost 3 bases and the J gene lost 7 bases, with 12 bases spanning the gap. The CDR3 is made up of 13 amino acids. The CDR3 bases are TGTGCCAGCAGCTCGAGGGGGGGGAATACGCAGTATTTT. It is translated as CASSSRGGNTQYF.

The CDR3 here is CATSNTGQYGYTF. CDR3 nucleotide sequence: TGTGCCACAAGCAATACGGGACAGTATGGCTACACCTTC. The V gene is TRBV24-1, the J gene TRBJ1-2, with 7 bases aligning to TRBD1. Germline CDR1 is KGHDR and CDR2 is SFDVKD. The junction had 9 bases not matched to a gene; V was cut back by 10 bases and J by 5 bases. The CDR3 is made up of 13 amino acids.

The rearrangement joins TRBV6-2 or TRBV6-3 to TRBJ1-1; no clear D. CDR1 and CDR2 from the germline V gene are MNHEY and SVGEGT. With 4 bases removed from V and 5 bases from J, the gap between germline ends came to 8 bases. The CDR3 spans 12 residues. CDR3 coding DNA: TGTGCCAGCAGTTTGAGGTTTACTGAAGCTTTCTTT. Translated, it gives CASSLRFTEAFF.

V gene TRBV12-3 or TRBV12-4 combines with J gene TRBJ2-2, with 8 bases matching TRBD1. This CDR3 is built from 13 residues. V was clipped by 6 bases and J by 8 bases; unmatched bases: 5. The CDR3 coding sequence is TGTGCCAGCAGGACACAGGGGGTTGGGGAGCTGTTTTTT. This codes for CASRTQGVGELFF.

The chain couples TRBV23-1 to TRBJ2-2; a possible D gene is TRBD2 (5 bases). TRBV23-1 is designated an ORF whose function remains uncertain. The CDR3 loop spans 16 amino acids. Trimming stripped 2 bases from V and 5 bases from J, with 15 bases between. CDR3 region: CASSQPRGYGTGELFF. The CDR3 nucleotides read TGCGCCAGCAGTCAACCCAGAGGGTATGGTACCGGGGAGCTGTTTTTT.

The CDR3 loop is CASLQGYYGYTF. CDR3 nucleotide sequence: TGTGCCAGCTTACAGGGTTACTATGGCTACACCTTC. The rearrangement uses TRBV7-9 and TRBJ1-2; TRBD1 might be the D (6 bases). CDR1 is SEHNR and CDR2 is FQNEAQ in the germline V gene (reference sequence). Trimming took off 8 bases at V and 3 bases at J, with 10 bases between the two ends. The CDR3 runs 12 residues.

This chain connects TRBV6-2 or TRBV6-3 to TRBJ2-1; 9 bases map to TRBD2. The ends lost 2 bases at V and 8 bases at J; junction bases unmatched: 1. The V gene's germline CDR1 is MNHEY and CDR2 SVGEGT. The CDR3 has 13 amino acids. The CDR3 loop reads CASSYVAGDEQFF. CDR3 DNA sequence: TGTGCCAGCAGTTACGTAGCGGGGGATGAGCAGTTCTTC.

CDR3 coding DNA: TGTGCCAGCAGTGAAGGGGTTCGGGGGGGTCCCTATGGCTACACCTTC. Residues: CASSEGVRGGPYGYTF. The J gene is TRBJ1-2, the V gene TRBV2; TRBD1 is a possible D gene (5 bases). V dropped 1 base and J dropped 4 bases, with 16 bases sitting between them. CDR3 length equals 16 residues. Germline assignment: CDR1 SNHLY and CDR2 FYNNEI.

V is TRBV2 and J is TRBJ1-5; 7 nucleotides match TRBD1. The CDR3 sequence is 14 residues long. The germline V gene encodes CDR1 SNHLY and CDR2 FYNNEI. V gave up 8 bases and J gave up 0 bases; unmatched junction bases: 4. The CDR3 sequence is CASDRAISNQPQHF. The DNA for the CDR3 is TGTGCCAGCGACAGGGCGATTAGCAATCAGCCCCAGCATTTT.

The gene calls are TRBV9 and TRBJ2-7, with D tentatively TRBD1 (6 bases). Germline V gives CDR1 SGDLS, CDR2 YYNGEE. The CDR3 covers 15 residues. Trimming cost V 0 bases and J 5 bases, with 15 bases left between them. Here the CDR3 DNA reads TGTGCCAGCAGCGTAGTAGGGGGACCCCAGCACGAGCAGTACTTC. Residues: CASSVVGGPQHEQYF.

The chain employs TRBV19 and TRBJ2-1; the D gene is possibly TRBD1 (5 bases). Germline V gives CDR1 LNHDA, CDR2 SQIVND (reference sequence). V lost 1 base to trimming and J lost 4 bases, with 14 bases between them. This CDR3 has 16 residues. DNA of the CDR3: TGTGCCAGTAGTATAGGAGTAAGGGGATCGTACAATGAGCAGTTCTTC. Protein product: CASSIGVRGSYNEQFF.

This clone showed up just once. This rearrangement joins TRBV12-3 or TRBV12-4 to TRBJ1-2, with TRBD1 as a possible D gene (5 bases). The CDR3 contains 13 residues. Between the trimmed V and J ends, which lost 5 bases and 3 bases, there was a span of 10 bases. CDR3 protein: CASSPDKYYGYTF. The CDR3 bases are TGTGCCAGCAGTCCGGACAAATACTATGGCTACACCTTC.

The V and J genes are TRBV9 and TRBJ2-3; D not certain. With 0 bases removed from V and 7 bases from J, the gap between germline ends came to 9 bases. Germline V lookup: CDR1 SGDLS, CDR2 YYNGEE. The CDR3 covers 13 residues. CDR3 sequence reads: CASSVGSLHTQYF. CDR3 DNA: TGTGCCAGCAGCGTAGGAAGCCTCCATACGCAGTATTTT.

V is TRBV5-1 and J is TRBJ2-2, with 8 positions matching TRBD2. With V trimmed by 7 bases and J by 1 base, 9 bases remained unmatched. There are 16 residues in the CDR3. The germline CDR1 and CDR2 sequences are SGHRS and YFSETQ. The CDR3 DNA sequence: TGCGCCAGCGGTTACGGGCTAGCGGGGAACACCGGGGAGCTGTTTTTT. Protein: CASGYGLAGNTGELFF.

The chain is built from TRBV24-1 and TRBJ2-3, with 9 nucleotides matching TRBD2. Germline V gives CDR1 KGHDR, CDR2 SFDVKD. The V segment lost 7 bases and the J segment 1 base; nucleotides outside the gene matches: 5. There are 15 residues in the CDR3. CDR3 loop: CATSGGRAGTDTQYF. In nucleotides, the CDR3 is TGTGCCACCAGCGGCGGGAGGGCCGGCACAGATACGCAGTATTTT.

V and J are TRBV27 and TRBJ2-3; 9 bases are shared with TRBD1. The CDR3 sequence is 16 residues long. Germline CDR1 MNHEY, CDR2 SMNVEV (reference sequence). The V gene end was trimmed by 5 bases and the J gene end by 3 bases; junction bases not matched to a gene: 9. CDR3 nucleotide sequence: TGTGCCAGCAGTCCAGCAGGGACAGGGAGGACAGATACGCAGTATTTT. It translates to CASSPAGTGRTDTQYF.

Only a few counts were recorded for this clone. As DNA, the CDR3 is TGTGCCAGCAGTCGCCAAGAGACCCAGTACTTC. It encodes CASSRQETQYF. The chain uses TRBV7-9 and TRBJ2-5, with D hard to call. Germline V gene lookup returns CDR1 SEHNR and CDR2 FQNEAQ (reference sequence). This CDR3 has 11 amino acids. Trimming cost V 6 bases and J 1 base, with 3 bases left between them.